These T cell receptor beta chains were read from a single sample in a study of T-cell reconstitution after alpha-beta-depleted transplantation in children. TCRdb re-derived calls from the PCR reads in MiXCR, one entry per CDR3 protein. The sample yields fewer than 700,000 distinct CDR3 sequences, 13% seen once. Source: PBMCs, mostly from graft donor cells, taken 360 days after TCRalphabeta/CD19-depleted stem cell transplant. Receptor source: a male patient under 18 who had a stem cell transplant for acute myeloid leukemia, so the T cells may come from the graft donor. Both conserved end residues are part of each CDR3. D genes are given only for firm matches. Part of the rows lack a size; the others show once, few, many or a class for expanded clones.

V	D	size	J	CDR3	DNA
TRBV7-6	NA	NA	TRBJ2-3	CASSSRGGTEGDTQYF	TGTGCCAGCAGCTCCAGAGGTGGGACGGAGGGAGATACGCAGTATTTT
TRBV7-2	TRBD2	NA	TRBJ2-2	CASSPPGLAETGELFF	TGTGCCAGCAGCCCGCCGGGACTAGCGGAAACCGGGGAGCTGTTTTTT
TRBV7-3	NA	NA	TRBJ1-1	CASSLAQLVNTEAFF	TGTGCCAGCAGCTTAGCACAGCTCGTGAACACTGAAGCTTTCTTT
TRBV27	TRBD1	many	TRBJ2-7	CASSFFGQGVAYEQYF	TGTGCCAGCAGTTTCTTCGGACAGGGGGTAGCATACGAGCAGTACTTC
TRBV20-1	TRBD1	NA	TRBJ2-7	CSARPTGWGEQYF	TGCAGTGCTAGACCGACAGGGTGGGGCGAGCAGTACTTC
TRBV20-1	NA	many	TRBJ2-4	CSADLGVGVNIQYF	TGCAGTGCTGACCTCGGAGTTGGGGTAAACATTCAGTACTTC
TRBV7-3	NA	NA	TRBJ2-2	CASSRGTTGELFF	TGTGCCAGCAGCCGCGGGACCACCGGGGAGCTGTTTTTT
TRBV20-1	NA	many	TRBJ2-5	CSAEGARTTEETQYF	TGCAGTGCCGAGGGTGCGAGGACCACGGAAGAGACCCAGTACTTC
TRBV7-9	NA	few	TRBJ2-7	CAPGPPYAQYF	TGTGCCCCTGGGCCCCCCTACGCGCAGTACTTC
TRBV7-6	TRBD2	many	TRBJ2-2	CASSPGTSGRGSQLFF	TGTGCCAGCAGCCCAGGGACTAGCGGGAGGGGATCCCAGCTGTTTTTT
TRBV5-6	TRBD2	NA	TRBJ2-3	CASSLGGGAADTQYF	TGTGCCAGCAGCCTTGGCGGGGGAGCCGCAGATACGCAGTATTTT
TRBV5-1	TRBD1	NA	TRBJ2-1	CASSPGQYNEQFF	TGCGCCAGTAGCCCGGGACAGTACAATGAGCAGTTCTTC
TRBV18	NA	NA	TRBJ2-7	CASSPPGRWSHPFEQYF	TGTGCCAGCTCACCACCGGGTAGGTGGAGTCACCCTTTCGAGCAGTACTTC
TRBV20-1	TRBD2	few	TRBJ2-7	CSASDRLAGYEQYF	TGCAGTGCTAGTGACAGACTAGCGGGGTACGAGCAGTACTTC
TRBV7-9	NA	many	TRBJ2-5	CASSLFETRETQYF	TGTGCCAGCAGCTTATTCGAGACAAGAGAGACCCAGTACTTC
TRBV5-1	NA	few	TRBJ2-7	CASSYVTVEGEQYF	TGCGCCAGCAGCTATGTGACAGTAGAAGGGGAGCAGTACTTC
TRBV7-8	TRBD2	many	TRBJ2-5	CASSRYGDSGRRETQYF	TGTGCCAGCAGCCGCTATGGGGATAGCGGGAGGAGAGAGACCCAGTACTTC
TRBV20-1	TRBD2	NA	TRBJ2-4	CSASRSGSGLAKNIQYF	TGCAGTGCTAGCCGTAGCGGGAGCGGATTAGCCAAAAACATTCAGTACTTC
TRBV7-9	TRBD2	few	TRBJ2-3	CASSLVRLAVADTQYF	TGTGCCAGCAGCTTAGTGAGACTAGCCGTCGCAGATACGCAGTATTTT
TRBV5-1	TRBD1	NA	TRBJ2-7	CASAGTGEAAYEQYF	TGCGCCAGCGCCGGGACAGGGGAGGCGGCCTACGAGCAGTACTTC
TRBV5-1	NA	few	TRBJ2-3	CASSEASNTDTQYF	TGCGCCAGCAGCGAAGCAAGTAACACAGATACGCAGTATTTT
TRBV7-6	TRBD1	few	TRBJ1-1	CASSLDRGLNTEAFF	TGTGCCAGCAGCTTGGACAGGGGGTTGAACACTGAAGCTTTCTTT
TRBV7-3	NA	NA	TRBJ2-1	CASSLSSSAYNEQFF	TGTGCCAGCAGCTTATCATCCTCAGCCTACAATGAGCAGTTCTTC
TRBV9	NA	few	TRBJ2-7	CASSPLGRMRINEQYF	TGTGCCAGCAGCCCCCTGGGACGTATGAGGATCAACGAGCAGTACTTC
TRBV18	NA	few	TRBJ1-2	CASSPAGPGYGYTF	TGTGCCAGCTCACCAGCAGGCCCCGGGTATGGCTACACCTTC
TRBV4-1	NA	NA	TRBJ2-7	CASSQEGATYEQYF	TGCGCCAGCAGCCAAGAAGGAGCTACCTACGAGCAGTACTTC
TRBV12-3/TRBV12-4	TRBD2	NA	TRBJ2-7	CASSTPGLAGYEQYF	TGTGCCAGCAGTACGCCGGGACTAGCGGGCTACGAGCAGTACTTC
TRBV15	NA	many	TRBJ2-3	CATSRRGTSTDTQYF	TGTGCCACCAGCCGGAGGGGGACTAGCACAGATACGCAGTATTTT
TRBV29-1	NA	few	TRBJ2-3	CSVEEIRASTDTQYF	TGCAGCGTTGAAGAGATCAGGGCCAGCACAGATACGCAGTATTTT
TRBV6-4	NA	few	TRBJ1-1	CASSAGPMNTEAFF	TGTGCCAGCAGTGCGGGACCAATGAACACTGAAGCTTTCTTT
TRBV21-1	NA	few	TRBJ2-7	CASSKTSPMRAPPYEQYF	TGTGCCAGCAGCAAAACATCCCCGATGCGAGCGCCGCCCTACGAGCAGTACTTC
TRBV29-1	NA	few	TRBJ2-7	CSVEDKETYEQYF	TGCAGCGTTGAAGATAAGGAGACTTACGAGCAGTACTTC
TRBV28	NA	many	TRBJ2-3	CASSFLPSTDTQYF	TGTGCCAGCAGTTTCTTACCCTCAACAGATACGCAGTATTTT
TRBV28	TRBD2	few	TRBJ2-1	CASSRSGRAPNEQFF	TGTGCCAGCAGTCGTAGCGGGAGGGCCCCCAATGAGCAGTTCTTC